The 30 T cell receptor beta chains reported below all come from one sample, sequenced in a study of T-cell reconstitution after alpha-beta-depleted transplantation in children. The TCRbeta library incorporated unique molecular identifiers. TCRdb re-derived calls from the PCR reads in MiXCR, one entry per CDR3 protein. The table shows 550,000 to 800,000 distinct CDR3 sequences, with less than 15% occurring only once. Sample: PBMCs, taken before TCRalphabeta/CD19-depleted stem cell transplant. Receptors originate from a girl between 2 and 10 years old with congenital amegakaryocytic thrombocytopenia, due to receive a stem cell transplant.

This clonotype has a count of ten or more. The genes are TRBV7-8 and TRBJ2-2; 13 bases line up with TRBD2. The ends lost 5 bases at V and 6 bases at J; junction bases unmatched: 6. Germline-derived CDR1 and CDR2 are SGHVS and FQNEAQ. The CDR3 consists of 16 residues. CDR3 DNA: TGTGCCAGCAGCCGGGGACTAGCGGGATTCGCCGGGGAGCTGTTTTTT. It specifies CASSRGLAGFAGELFF.

V gene TRBV24-1 combines with J gene TRBJ2-1, with 9 bases lining up with TRBD1. J lost 8 bases, V lost 7 bases, and 14 bases had no gene match. The length of the CDR3 is 16 residues. Germline V gene lookup returns CDR1 KGHDR and CDR2 SFDVKD. The chain's CDR3 is CATSDLPGQGPHEQFF. The CDR3 region has the DNA TGTGCCACCAGCGATCTACCGGGACAGGGCCCCCATGAGCAGTTCTTC.

This clonotype was observed a few times. V and J are TRBV10-3 and TRBJ2-3; D is unresolved. Germline CDR1 is ENHRY and CDR2 is SYGVKD. The CDR3 covers 13 residues. V lost 6 bases to trimming and J lost 2 bases, with 9 bases between them. In nucleotides, the CDR3 is TGTGCCATCAGAGGCGCGGACACAGATACGCAGTATTTT. Translating gives CAIRGADTDTQYF.

Written as DNA, the CDR3 is TGTGCCAGCAGAGACGGTGGTCAAGAGACCCAGTACTTC. Its protein product is CASRDGGQETQYF. The genes are TRBV6-2 or TRBV6-3 and TRBJ2-5; no definite D call. Germline V gene sequence: CDR1 MNHEY, CDR2 SVGEGT. The CDR3 covers 13 residues. V was clipped by 6 bases and J by 2 bases, with 10 bases between them.

This clonotype has ten or more counts. As DNA, the CDR3 is TGTGCCAGCAGCCTTACCTCGATGGACAATGAGCAGTTCTTC. It specifies CASSLTSMDNEQFF. The V and J genes are TRBV12-3 or TRBV12-4 and TRBJ2-1; D is unresolved. Trimming took 6 bases from V and 5 from J, leaving 14 bases between them. The CDR3 length is 14 residues.

The chain is built from TRBV5-1 and TRBJ2-1, with D tentatively TRBD1 (6 bases). The ends were cut back, 0 bases at V and 9 bases at J, with 13 bases in the middle. CDR1 is SGHRS, CDR2 YFSETQ, per germline. The CDR3 extends over 14 amino acids. The CDR3 protein is CASSLAVARGEQFF. As DNA, the CDR3 is TGCGCCAGCAGCTTGGCTGTCGCCAGGGGTGAGCAGTTCTTC.

This clonotype was seen ten or more times. This chain uses TRBV27 with TRBJ2-7; D might be TRBD1 (5 bases). Deletions cut 0 bases from V and 3 bases from J, with 9 bases between. Germline CDR1 reads MNHEY; CDR2 reads SMNVEV (reference sequence). The CDR3 loop spans 14 amino acids. CDR3 DNA: TGTGCCAGCAGTTTATCGGTACAGGTCTACGAGCAGTACTTC. It is translated as CASSLSVQVYEQYF.

This clonotype was seen ten or more times. The gene calls are TRBV12-3 or TRBV12-4 and TRBJ1-2; D gene ambiguous. This CDR3 spans 13 amino acids. The V and J ends lost 3 bases and 2 bases respectively, with 7 bases between them. CDR3 amino acids: CASSFPENYGYTF. In DNA form, the CDR3 reads TGTGCCAGCAGTTTCCCCGAAAACTATGGCTACACCTTC.

This rearrangement joins TRBV7-7 to TRBJ2-2, with 8 bases lining up with TRBD1. The CDR3 spans 16 residues. Germline V lookup: CDR1 SSHAT, CDR2 FNYEAQ (reference sequence). The junction had 6 bases not matched to a gene; V was cut back by 1 base and J by 5 bases. This chain's CDR3 is CASSLGPGGRTGELFF. In DNA, the CDR3 is TGTGCCAGCAGCTTAGGCCCAGGGGGCCGGACCGGGGAGCTGTTTTTT. Combining the CDR3 with reference TRBV7-7 and TRBJ2-2 gives the whole variable domain GAGVSQSPRYKVTKRGQDVTLRCDPISSHATLYWYQQALGQGPEFLTYFNYEAQPDKSGLPSDRFSAERPEGSISTLTIQRTEQRDSAMYRCASSLGPGGRTGELFFGEGSRLTVL.

This clonotype was counted many times. The chain combines TRBV5-5 with TRBJ2-1, with 10 bases lining up with TRBD2. This CDR3 spans 16 amino acids. V was clipped by 0 bases and J by 9 bases; unmatched bases: 9. Germline lookup yields CDR1 SGHKS and CDR2 YYEKEE (reference sequence). The CDR3 region has the DNA TGTGCCAGCAGCTTGGAGTCGCTAGCGGGAGTGGGTGAGCAGTTCTTC. As protein: CASSLESLAGVGEQFF. Based on the CDR3 plus reference TRBV5-5 and TRBJ2-1, the full variable domain is DAGVTQSPTHLIKTRGQQVTLRCSPISGHKSVSWYQQVLGQGPQFIFQYYEKEERGRGNFPDRFSARQFPNYSSELNVNALLLGDSALYLCASSLESLAGVGEQFFGPGTRLTVL.

The chain carries TRBV7-2 and TRBJ2-2; D is ambiguous. V was pared by 2 bases and J by 0 bases, with 7 bases between. The CDR3 length is 15 residues. From germline, CDR1 is SGHTA and CDR2 FQGNSA. The CDR3 reads CASSLMAPNTGELFF. The CDR3 region has the DNA TGTGCCAGCAGCTTAATGGCCCCGAACACCGGGGAGCTGTTTTTT.

A word on this clonotype: This may stem from a read error, because a much larger clone lies one nucleotide away. It is likely a read error, because the conserved phenylalanine at the end of the CDR3 is missing. The V call is TRBV27, the J call TRBJ2-7; D uncertain. Trimming removed 2 bases from V and 3 bases from J, with 8 bases in between. The CDR3 covers 13 residues. Germline V gene sequence: CDR1 MNHEY, CDR2 SMNVEV (reference sequence). The CDR3 loop reads CASSLTQHYEQYL. For the CDR3, the DNA is TGTGCCAGCAGTTTAACGCAACACTACGAGCAGTACCTC.

This clonotype was found many times. The V and J genes are TRBV5-1 and TRBJ2-3, with D possibly matching TRBD2 (5 bases). The germline CDR1 and CDR2 sequences are SGHRS and YFSETQ. V lost 0 bases, J lost 8 bases, and 10 bases lay in between. The length of the CDR3 is 13 residues. This CDR3 reads CASSLERAVTQYF. In DNA form, the CDR3 reads TGCGCCAGCAGCTTGGAGAGGGCCGTTACGCAGTATTTT.

Concerning this clonotype itself: A single base separates this from a much larger clone, so it may be a read error. The chain uses TRBV12-3 or TRBV12-4 and TRBJ2-7, with D uncertain. This CDR3 spans 15 amino acids. CDR3 sequence: CPSSPSSFPPYEQYF. The CDR3 bases are TGTCCCAGCTCCCCCTCCAGCTTTCCCCCCTACGAGCAGTACTTC.

This sequence joins TRBV11-2 and TRBJ1-2; D unclear. CDR1 is SGHAT and CDR2 is FQNNGV in the germline V gene. Trimming took 4 bases from V and 8 from J, leaving 8 bases between them. The length of the CDR3 is 11 residues. The CDR3 protein is CASSYDGGYTF. The CDR3 DNA reads TGTGCCAGCAGCTATGATGGGGGCTACACCTTC.

This clonotype was seen repeatedly, ten times or more. The V call is TRBV29-1, the J call TRBJ1-1; perhaps TRBD1 as D (5 bases). This CDR3 spans 14 amino acids. V lost 4 bases and J lost 3, with 15 bases in between. Germline CDR1 is SQVTM and CDR2 is ANQGSEA. CDR3 in amino acids: CSVAGRFTDTEAFF. The CDR3 nucleotides are TGCAGCGTTGCAGGGCGGTTTACGGACACTGAAGCTTTCTTT.

The chain joins TRBV2 to TRBJ1-4; D is undetermined. V was shortened by 6 bases and J by 8 bases, with 13 bases between the two germline ends. The CDR3 is 13 residues long. CDR1 is SNHLY, CDR2 FYNNEI, per germline. The CDR3 sequence is CASSETRAEKLFF. CDR3 DNA sequence: TGTGCCAGCAGCGAGACTCGGGCGGAAAAACTGTTTTTT.

For this clonotype: This may arise from a read error, as a much more abundant clone is one base away. Because it lacks the conserved phenylalanine or tryptophan at the end, this CDR3 is likely a read error. The DNA is left out, because the CDR3 cannot be placed on it with certainty; the CDR3 is given as TCRdb lists it. This rearrangement joins TRBV12-3 or TRBV12-4 to TRBJ2-5. Both ends counted, the CDR3 spans 12 residues. CDR3 in amino acids: CASSTSGETQYL.

The chain links TRBV12-5 to TRBJ2-7, with a tentative D call TRBD1 (6 bases). Trimming left V 6 bases short and J 0 bases short, with 15 bases between. This CDR3 region has 15 residues. The germline V gene has CDR1 LGHNT and CDR2 FRNRAP. In nucleotides, the CDR3 is TGTGCTAGTGGGACGGGACATTTGGGCTCCTACGAGCAGTACTTC. It translates to CASGTGHLGSYEQYF.

In this sample, this clonotype turned up a few times. The chain is built from TRBV5-1 and TRBJ2-7, with TRBD1 matching over 7 bases. The V and J ends lost 3 bases and 2 bases, in that order; junction bases with no gene match: 14. The CDR3 is 17 residues long. The germline CDR1 and CDR2 sequences are SGHRS and YFSETQ. In DNA form, the CDR3 reads TGCGCCAGCAGCTCGGGACAGAGTGGCCGCGTCACCTACGAGCAGTACTTC. Amino acids: CASSSGQSGRVTYEQYF.

At least ten counts were recorded for this clonotype. The V and J genes are TRBV20-1 and TRBJ2-5; 13 bases map to TRBD2. Germline CDR1 reads DFQATT; CDR2 reads SNEGSKA (reference sequence). The J segment lost 4 bases and the V segment lost 5 bases, leaving 13 bases of the junction unmatched. CDR3 length: 17 residues. This chain's CDR3 is CSAEGPGLAGIPETQYF. CDR3 nucleotide sequence: TGCAGTGCTGAGGGACCGGGACTAGCGGGAATACCAGAGACCCAGTACTTC.

This clonotype occurred many times. The J gene is TRBJ2-3, the V gene TRBV7-9, with 8 nucleotides matching TRBD2. The CDR3 loop spans 14 amino acids. Looked up from germline, CDR1 is SEHNR and CDR2 is FQNEAQ (reference sequence). Trimming at V came to 7 bases and at J to 1 base, leaving 4 bases not matched to a gene. The CDR3 reads CASTSGSRTDTQYF. In nucleotides, the CDR3 is TGTGCCAGCACCAGCGGGAGCCGCACAGATACGCAGTATTTT. Full variable domain (rest looked up from reference TRBV7-9 and TRBJ2-3): DTGVSQNPRHKITKRGQNVTFRCDPISEHNRLYWYRQTLGQGPEFLTYFQNEAQLEKSRLLSDRFSAERPKGSFSTLEIQRTEQGDSAMYLCASTSGSRTDTQYFGPGTRLTVL.

This clonotype was observed at least ten times. The chain has TRBV29-1 and TRBJ1-5; tentatively, D is TRBD1 (6 bases). The germline gives CDR1 SQVTM, CDR2 ANQGSEA. CDR3 size: 12 residues. V lost 5 bases and J 5 bases, leaving 10 bases between the germline ends. The CDR3 region has the DNA TGCAGCGTTCGAACAGGGCATCAGCCCCAGCATTTT. This sequence encodes CSVRTGHQPQHF. Based on the CDR3 plus reference TRBV29-1 and TRBJ1-5, the full variable domain is SAVISQKPSRDICQRGTSLTIQCQVDSQVTMMFWYRQQPGQSLTLIATANQGSEATYESGFVIDKFPISRPNLTFSTLTVSNMSPEDSSIYLCSVRTGHQPQHFGDGTRLSIL.

The sample holds a few counts of this clonotype. The chain couples TRBV20-1 to TRBJ2-3; D is unresolved. The CDR3 is 16 amino acids. The germline V gene encodes CDR1 DFQATT and CDR2 SNEGSKA (reference sequence). The V gene lost 0 bases and the J gene lost 0 bases, with 13 bases spanning the gap. The CDR3 sequence is CSARDIGFISTDTQYF. CDR3 nucleotide sequence: TGCAGTGCTAGAGATATAGGATTCATCAGCACAGATACGCAGTATTTT.

This clonotype appeared many times. V usage is TRBV20-1 and J usage is TRBJ2-1; D possibly corresponds to TRBD2 (6 bases). Trimming shortened V by 1 base and J by 7 bases, and 11 bases separated the two germline ends. This CDR3 contains 13 residues. CDR1 is DFQATT, CDR2 SNEGSKA, per germline (reference sequence). The CDR3 sequence: CSARVSGENEQFF. The CDR3 DNA sequence: TGCAGTGCTAGAGTTTCGGGGGAGAATGAGCAGTTCTTC.

This clonotype was observed at least ten times. The CDR3 region is CATSDWSDYGYTF. DNA of the CDR3: TGTGCCACCAGCGATTGGTCTGACTATGGCTACACCTTC. The chain carries TRBV15 and TRBJ1-2; D unresolved. CDR3 size: 13 residues. V gave up 5 bases and J gave up 3 bases, with 10 bases separating them. CDR1 and CDR2 (germline): LNHNV, YYDKDF (reference sequence).

This clonotype was found many times. This chain uses TRBV5-1 with TRBJ2-5, with D uncertain. Germline V gene sequence: CDR1 SGHRS, CDR2 YFSETQ. Trimming stripped 3 bases from V and 1 base from J, with 13 bases between. There are 15 residues in the CDR3. DNA of the CDR3: TGCGCCAGCAGCTCCTCGCAGATATCCCAAGAGACCCAGTACTTC. Encoded protein: CASSSSQISQETQYF.

This clonotype was detected many times. J is TRBJ2-7 and V is TRBV5-1, with 12 bases that match TRBD2. V lost 6 bases, J lost 4 bases, and 8 bases stayed unmatched. This CDR3 comprises 15 residues. CDR1 is SGHRS and CDR2 is YFSETQ in the germline V gene. CDR3 nucleotide sequence: TGCGCCAGCATGGGGGTGACTAGCGGGAGTTACGAGCAGTACTTC. Amino acids: CASMGVTSGSYEQYF.

Only a few counts were recorded for this clonotype. The DNA for the CDR3 is TGTGCCAGCAGCCCGCTTGGCGGCAGGGGGTCCTATGGCTACACCTTC. This sequence encodes CASSPLGGRGSYGYTF. The chain combines TRBV3-1 with TRBJ1-2, with 7 nucleotides matching TRBD1. With V trimmed by 4 bases and J by 4 bases, 12 bases remained unmatched. Germline lookup yields CDR1 LGHDT and CDR2 YNNKEL (reference sequence). The CDR3 is 16 amino acids. The full variable domain, rest sourced from reference TRBV3-1 and TRBJ1-2, is DTAVSQTPKYLVTQMGNDKSIKCEQNLGHDTMYWYKQDSKKFLKIMFSYNNKELIINETVPNRFSPKSPDKAHLNLHINSLELGDSAVYFCASSPLGGRGSYGYTFGSGTRLTVV.

This clonotype was picked up a small number of times. The rearrangement joins TRBV12-3 or TRBV12-4 to TRBJ2-7; D is undetermined. The CDR3 contains 13 residues. V was clipped by 8 bases and J by 1 base, with 12 bases between them. The CDR3 loop is CASGVNWSYEQYF. The CDR3 bases are TGTGCCAGCGGGGTGAATTGGTCCTACGAGCAGTACTTC.